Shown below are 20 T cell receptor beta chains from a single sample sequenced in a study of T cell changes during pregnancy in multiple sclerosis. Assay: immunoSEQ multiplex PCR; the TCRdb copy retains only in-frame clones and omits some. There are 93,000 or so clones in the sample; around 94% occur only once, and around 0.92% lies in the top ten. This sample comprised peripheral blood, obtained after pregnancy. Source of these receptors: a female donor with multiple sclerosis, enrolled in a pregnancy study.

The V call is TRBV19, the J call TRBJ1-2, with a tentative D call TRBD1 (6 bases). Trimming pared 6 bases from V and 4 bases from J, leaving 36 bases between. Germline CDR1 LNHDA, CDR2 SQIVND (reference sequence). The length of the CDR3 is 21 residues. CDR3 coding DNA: TGTGCCAGTAGCTACGCTAGGACGGGGGGCACCCAGCCATCATACGGCTATGGCTACACCTTC. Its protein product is CASSYARTGGTQPSYGYGYTF.

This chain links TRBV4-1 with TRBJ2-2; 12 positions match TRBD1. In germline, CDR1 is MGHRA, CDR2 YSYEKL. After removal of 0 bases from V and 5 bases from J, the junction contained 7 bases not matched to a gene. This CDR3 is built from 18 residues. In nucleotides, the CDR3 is TGCGCCAGCAGCCAAGATCTTGGGACAGGGGGCCGGACCGGGGAGCTGTTTTTT. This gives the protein CASSQDLGTGGRTGELFF.

DNA of the CDR3: TGCGCCAGCAGCCGATCGACAGGGACGGGGGGCTACACCTTC. Translated, it gives CASSRSTGTGGYTF. The chain couples TRBV4-3 to TRBJ1-2, with 7 bases matching TRBD1. Germline CDR1 reads LGHNA; CDR2 reads YSLEER. Germline trimming cut 4 bases from V and 8 bases from J; bases unmatched to any gene: 10. The CDR3 is 14 residues long.

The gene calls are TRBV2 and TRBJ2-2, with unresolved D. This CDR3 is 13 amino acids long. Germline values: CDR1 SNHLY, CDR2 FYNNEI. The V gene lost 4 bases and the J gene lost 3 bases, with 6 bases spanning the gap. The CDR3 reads CASSAGYTGELFF. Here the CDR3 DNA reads TGTGCCAGCAGTGCTGGCTACACCGGGGAGCTGTTTTTT. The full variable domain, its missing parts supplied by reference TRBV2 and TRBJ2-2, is EPEVTQTPSHQVTQMGQEVILRCVPISNHLYFYWYRQILGQKVEFLVSFYNNEISEKSEIFDDQFSVERPDGSNFTLKIRSTKLEDSAMYFCASSAGYTGELFFGEGSRLTVL.

The CDR3: CASSPYDRQGETQYF. The CDR3 region has the DNA TGTGCCAGCTCACCCTACGACAGGCAGGGGGAGACCCAGTACTTC. This chain links TRBV18 with TRBJ2-5; weak D call: TRBD1 (6 bases). The germline V gene encodes CDR1 KGHSH and CDR2 LQKENI. V dropped 3 bases and J dropped 5 bases, with 16 bases sitting between them. The CDR3 runs 15 residues.

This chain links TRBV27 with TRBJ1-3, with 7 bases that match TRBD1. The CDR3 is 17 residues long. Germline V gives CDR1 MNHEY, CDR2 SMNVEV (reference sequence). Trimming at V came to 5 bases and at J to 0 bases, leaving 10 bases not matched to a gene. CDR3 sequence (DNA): TGTGCCAGCAGTGGCTTAGGGGCAGGGGGCTCTGGAAACACCATATATTTT. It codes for CASSGLGAGGSGNTIYF.

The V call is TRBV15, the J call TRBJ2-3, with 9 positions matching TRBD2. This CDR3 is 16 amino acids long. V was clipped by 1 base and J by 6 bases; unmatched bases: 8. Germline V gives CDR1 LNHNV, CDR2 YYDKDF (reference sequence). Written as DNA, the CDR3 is TGTGCCACCAGCAGAGCCGGCGGGAGGGCCTCCGATACGCAGTATTTT. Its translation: CATSRAGGRASDTQYF.

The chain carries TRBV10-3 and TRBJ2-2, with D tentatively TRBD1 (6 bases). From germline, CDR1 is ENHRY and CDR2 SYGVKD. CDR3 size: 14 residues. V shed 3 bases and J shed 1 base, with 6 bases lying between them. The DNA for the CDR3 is TGTGCCATCAGTGACAGGGGGAACACCGGGGAGCTGTTTTTT. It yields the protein CAISDRGNTGELFF.

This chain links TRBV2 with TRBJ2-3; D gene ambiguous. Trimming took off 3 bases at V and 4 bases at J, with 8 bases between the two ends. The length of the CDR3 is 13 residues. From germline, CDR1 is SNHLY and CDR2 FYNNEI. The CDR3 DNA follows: TGTGCCAGCAGTGAGGCCGTCGCAGATACGCAGTATTTT. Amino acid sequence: CASSEAVADTQYF.

The CDR3 DNA is TGTGCCATCACCCGGGACAGGGGGGCTTATGGCTACACCTTC. It codes for CAITRDRGAYGYTF. The chain links TRBV10-3 to TRBJ1-2; 11 bases map to TRBD1. V was clipped by 7 bases and J by 5 bases; unmatched bases: 6. CDR3 size: 14 residues. In germline, CDR1 is ENHRY, CDR2 SYGVKD.

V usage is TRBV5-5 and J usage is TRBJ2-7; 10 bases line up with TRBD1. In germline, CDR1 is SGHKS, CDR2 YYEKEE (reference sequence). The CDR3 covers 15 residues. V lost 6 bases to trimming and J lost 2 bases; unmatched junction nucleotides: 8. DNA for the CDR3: TGTGCCAGCACCCTGTGGGACAGGGGAGCCTACGAGCAGTACTTC. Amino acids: CASTLWDRGAYEQYF.

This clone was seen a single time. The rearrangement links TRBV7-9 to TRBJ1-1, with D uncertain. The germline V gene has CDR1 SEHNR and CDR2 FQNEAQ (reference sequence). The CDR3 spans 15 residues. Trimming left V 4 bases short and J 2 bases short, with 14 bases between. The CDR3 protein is CASSSVGRGNTEAFF. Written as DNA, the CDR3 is TGTGCCAGCAGCTCTGTAGGGCGGGGAAACACTGAAGCTTTCTTT.

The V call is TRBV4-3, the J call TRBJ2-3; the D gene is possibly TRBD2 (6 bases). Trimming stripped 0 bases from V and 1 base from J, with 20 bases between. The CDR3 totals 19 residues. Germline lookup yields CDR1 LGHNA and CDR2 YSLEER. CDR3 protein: CASSQDPAAWGEGTDTQYF. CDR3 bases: TGCGCCAGCAGCCAAGATCCGGCGGCGTGGGGGGAAGGCACAGATACGCAGTATTTT.

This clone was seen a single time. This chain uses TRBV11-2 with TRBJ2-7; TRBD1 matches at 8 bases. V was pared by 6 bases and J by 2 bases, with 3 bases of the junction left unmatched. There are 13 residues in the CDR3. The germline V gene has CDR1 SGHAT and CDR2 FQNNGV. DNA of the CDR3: TGTGCCAGCAGTTCAGGGGGCGCCTACGAGCAGTACTTC. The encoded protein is CASSSGGAYEQYF.

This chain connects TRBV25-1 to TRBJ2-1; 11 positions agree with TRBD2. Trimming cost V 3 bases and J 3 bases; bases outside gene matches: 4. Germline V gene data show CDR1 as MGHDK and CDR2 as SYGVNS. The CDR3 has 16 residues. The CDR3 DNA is TGTGCCAGCAGTGACCTTGGACTAGCGGGCTACAATGAGCAGTTCTTC. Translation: CASSDLGLAGYNEQFF.

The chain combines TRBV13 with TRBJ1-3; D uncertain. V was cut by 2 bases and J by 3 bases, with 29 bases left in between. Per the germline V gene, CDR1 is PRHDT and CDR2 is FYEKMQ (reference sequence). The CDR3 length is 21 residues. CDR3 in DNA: TGTGCCAGCAGCTTACGGCTTCTACCCCCCCGGAACAGCGAGGGTGGAAACACCATATATTTT. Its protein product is CASSLRLLPPRNSEGGNTIYF.

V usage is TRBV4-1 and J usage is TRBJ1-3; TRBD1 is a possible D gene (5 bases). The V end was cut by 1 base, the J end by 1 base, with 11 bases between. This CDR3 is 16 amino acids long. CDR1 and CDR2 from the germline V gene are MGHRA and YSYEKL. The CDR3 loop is CASSQGDRFSGNTIYF. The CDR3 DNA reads TGCGCCAGCAGCCAAGGCGACAGATTTTCTGGAAACACCATATATTTT.

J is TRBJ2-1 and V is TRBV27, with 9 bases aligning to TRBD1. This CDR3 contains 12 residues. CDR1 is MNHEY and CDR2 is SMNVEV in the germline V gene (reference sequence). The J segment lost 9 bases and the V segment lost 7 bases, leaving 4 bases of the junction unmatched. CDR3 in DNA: TGTGCCAGCACTGACAGGGGGACTGAGCAGTTCTTC. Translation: CASTDRGTEQFF.

CDR3 bases: TGTGCCAGCAGTGACAGCTCCTATAATTCACCCCTCCACTTT. Its protein is CASSDSSYNSPLHF. The genes are TRBV6-5 and TRBJ1-6; a weak D match, TRBD1 (5 bases). The CDR3 has 14 amino acids. Germline V lookup: CDR1 MNHEY, CDR2 SVGAGI. Deletions cut 5 bases from V and 0 bases from J, with 5 bases between.

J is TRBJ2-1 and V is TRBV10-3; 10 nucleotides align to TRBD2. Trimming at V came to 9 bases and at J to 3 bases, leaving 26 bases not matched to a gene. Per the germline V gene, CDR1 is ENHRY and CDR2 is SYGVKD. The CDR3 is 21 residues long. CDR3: CAIMTASGGGNLKWVYNEQFF. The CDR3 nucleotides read TGTGCCATAATGACGGCTAGCGGGGGCGGAAACCTGAAATGGGTCTACAATGAGCAGTTCTTC.